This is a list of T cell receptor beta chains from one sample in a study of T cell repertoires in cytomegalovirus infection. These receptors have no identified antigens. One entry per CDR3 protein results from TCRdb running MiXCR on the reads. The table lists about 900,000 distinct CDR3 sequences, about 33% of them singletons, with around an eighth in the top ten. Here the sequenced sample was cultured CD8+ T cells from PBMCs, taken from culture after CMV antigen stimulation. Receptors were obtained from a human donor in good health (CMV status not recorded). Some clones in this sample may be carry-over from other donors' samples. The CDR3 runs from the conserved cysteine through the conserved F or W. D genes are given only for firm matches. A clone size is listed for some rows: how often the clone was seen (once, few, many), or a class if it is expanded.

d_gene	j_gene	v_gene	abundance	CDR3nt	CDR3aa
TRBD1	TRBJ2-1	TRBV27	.	TGTGCCAGCATGACAGGGAACAATGAGCAGTTCTTC	CASMTGNNEQFF
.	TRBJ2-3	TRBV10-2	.	TGCGCCATTTCCTCCGGGGGGCCCCTCCAGTATTTT	CAISSGGPLQYF
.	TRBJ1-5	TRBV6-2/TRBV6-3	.	TGTGCCAGCAGTTACGAAGACTATAGCAATCAGCCCCAGCATTTT	CASSYEDYSNQPQHF
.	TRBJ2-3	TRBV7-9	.	TGTGCCAGCAGCCGCCCCGGACGCACAGATACGCAGTATTTT	CASSRPGRTDTQYF
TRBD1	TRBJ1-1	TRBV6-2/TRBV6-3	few	TGTGCCAGCAGTTACACGGACAGGGGCGGTATGAACACTGAAGCTTTCTTT	CASSYTDRGGMNTEAFF
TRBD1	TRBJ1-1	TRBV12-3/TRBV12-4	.	TGTGCCAGCAGTTTCGGGACAGCGGGAGGGACTGAAGCTTTCTTT	CASSFGTAGGTEAFF
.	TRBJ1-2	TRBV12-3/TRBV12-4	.	TGTGCCAGCAGTAGCCCTGGGGGGCGCAGTGGCTACACCTTC	CASSSPGGRSGYTF
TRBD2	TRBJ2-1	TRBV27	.	TGTGCCAGCAGTTTATCCGGGGGGGGGTTCTACAATGAGCAGTTCTTC	CASSLSGGGFYNEQFF
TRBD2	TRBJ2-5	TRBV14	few	TGTGCCAGCAGCCAAGATTCGGCGGGGGGGCAAGAGACCCAGTACTTC	CASSQDSAGGQETQYF
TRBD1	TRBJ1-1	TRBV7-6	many	TGTGCCAGCAGCTTAAGACAGGGGAGCACTGAAGCTTTCTTT	CASSLRQGSTEAFF
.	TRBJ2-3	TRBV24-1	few	TGTGCCACCAGTGATAGAAGCTCCACAGATACGCAGTATTTT	CATSDRSSTDTQYF
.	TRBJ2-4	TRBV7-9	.	TGTGCCAGCAGCTTAGGCACCCCGAGCGGAAACATTCAGTACTTC	CASSLGTPSGNIQYF
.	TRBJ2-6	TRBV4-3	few	TGCGCCAGCAGCCAAGAATCAGGGGGGTGGGATTTCTCTGGGGCCAACGTCCTGACTTTC	CASSQESGGWDFSGANVLTF
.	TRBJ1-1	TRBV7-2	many	TGTGCCAGCAGCTTGGGGATGTGGGACACTGAAGCTTTCTTT	CASSLGMWDTEAFF
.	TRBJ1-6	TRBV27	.	TGTGCCAGCAGTCTAGGGCTCACGGGGTATAATTCACCCCTCCACTTT	CASSLGLTGYNSPLHF
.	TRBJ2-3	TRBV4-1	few	TGCGCCAGCAGCCAAGTTGCAGGGGACACAGATACGCAGTATTTT	CASSQVAGDTDTQYF
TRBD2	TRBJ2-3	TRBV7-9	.	TGTGCCAGCATGCGGGGGACAGATACGCAGTATTTT	CASMRGTDTQYF
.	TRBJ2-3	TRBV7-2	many	TGTGCCAGCAGAGGAACTAGTTCAGATACGCAGTATTTT	CASRGTSSDTQYF
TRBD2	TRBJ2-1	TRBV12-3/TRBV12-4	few	TGTGCCAGCAGTTGGGGACTAGGGAGATTAAATGAGCAGTTCTTC	CASSWGLGRLNEQFF
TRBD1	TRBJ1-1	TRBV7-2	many	TGTGCCAGCAGCTTAAGGGGGCCAGCTACTGAAGCTTTCTTT	CASSLRGPATEAFF
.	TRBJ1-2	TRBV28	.	TGTGCCAGCAGTTTTGCAGGGACTAACTATGGCTACACCTTC	CASSFAGTNYGYTF
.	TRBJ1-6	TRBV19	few	TGTGCCAGTACCGAAGTAAGCTCCTATAATTCACCCCTCCACTTT	CASTEVSSYNSPLHF
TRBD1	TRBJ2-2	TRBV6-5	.	TGTGCCAGCAGTTCGGACAGGGGAAGTTCGAACACCGGGGAGCTGTTTTTT	CASSSDRGSSNTGELFF
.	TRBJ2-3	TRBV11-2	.	TGTGCCAGCAGAATACCTAGCCGAGATACGCAGTATTTT	CASRIPSRDTQYF
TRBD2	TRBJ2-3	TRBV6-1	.	TGTGCCAGCGGGGGAATTCCCCGGGACTATAACACAGATACGCAGTATTTT	CASGGIPRDYNTDTQYF
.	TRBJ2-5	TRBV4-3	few	TGCGCCAGCAGCCAAGATAACGGTCGGGAGACCCAGTACTTC	CASSQDNGRETQYF
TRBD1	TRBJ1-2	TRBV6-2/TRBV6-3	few	TGTGCCAGCAGTCCCTCCACCGGGACAGGGCATGGCTACACCTTC	CASSPSTGTGHGYTF
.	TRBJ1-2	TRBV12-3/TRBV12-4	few	TGTGCCAGCAGTTGGACCCTCGGGGGGGGCTACACCTTC	CASSWTLGGGYTF
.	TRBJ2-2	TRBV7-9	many	TGTGCCAGCAGCCCCGCGGGGCTGGGGGAGCTGTTTTTT	CASSPAGLGELFF
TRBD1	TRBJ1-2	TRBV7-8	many	TGTGCCAGCAGCGGTCCCAGGGGGTCCTATGGCTACACCTTC	CASSGPRGSYGYTF
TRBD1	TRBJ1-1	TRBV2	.	TGTGCCAGCCCAGGGGGTGACACTGAAGCTTTCTTT	CASPGGDTEAFF
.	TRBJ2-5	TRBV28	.	TGTGCCAGCAGGTTCAAGGGGCCGGCGGAGACCCAGTACTTC	CASRFKGPAETQYF
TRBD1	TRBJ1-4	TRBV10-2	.	TGCGCCAGCAGTGAGCATGGAGGACAGGCTGCAACTAATGAAAAACTGTTTTTT	CASSEHGGQAATNEKLFF
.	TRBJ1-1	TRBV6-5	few	TGTGCCAGCAGGCCGAGTGACGGTAACACTGAAGCTTTCTTT	CASRPSDGNTEAFF
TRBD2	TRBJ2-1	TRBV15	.	TGTGCCACCAGACAAGCTAGCGGGGGGGCCGATGAGCAGTTCTTC	CATRQASGGADEQFF
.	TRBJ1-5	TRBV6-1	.	TGTGCCAGCAGACCGCGACAGGACTATAGCAATCAGCCCCAGCATTTT	CASRPRQDYSNQPQHF
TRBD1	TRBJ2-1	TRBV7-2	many	TGTGCCAGCAGCTTAGCGACAGGGGGCTTCTACAATGAGCAGTTCTTC	CASSLATGGFYNEQFF
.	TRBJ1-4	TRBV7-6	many	TGTGCCAGCAGCGGTACGCTGGAAAAACTGTTTTTT	CASSGTLEKLFF
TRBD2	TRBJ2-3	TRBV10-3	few	TGTGCCATCAGTGACCTAGCGGGGGGGCTCCCAGATACGCAGTATTTT	CAISDLAGGLPDTQYF
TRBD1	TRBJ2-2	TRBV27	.	TGTGCCAGCAGTTTGCGGGCAGGGGGTATCACCGGGGAGCTGTTTTTT	CASSLRAGGITGELFF
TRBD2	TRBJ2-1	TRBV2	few	TGTGCCAGCCCCCCTAGGGCTAGCGGAATAGACAATGAGCAGTTCTTC	CASPPRASGIDNEQFF
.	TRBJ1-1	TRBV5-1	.	TGCACCAGCAGCAGGGGCACTGAAGCTTTCTTT	CTSSRGTEAFF
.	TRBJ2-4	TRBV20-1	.	TGCAGTGCTAGTTGGCAGACGACATTTATTCAGTACTTC	CSASWQTTFIQYF
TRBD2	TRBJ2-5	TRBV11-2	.	TGTGCCAGCAGCTCGGCAGGAGCGGGGGGGCTGAGCCAAGATACCCAGTACTTC	CASSSAGAGGLSQDTQYF
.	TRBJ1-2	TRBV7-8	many	TGTGCCAGCAGCTTGAGGGGCCGATATAACTATGGCTACACCTTC	CASSLRGRYNYGYTF
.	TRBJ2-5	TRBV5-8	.	TGTGCCAGCAGCTTAAAAGCGAGGGAAGAGACCCAGTACTTC	CASSLKAREETQYF
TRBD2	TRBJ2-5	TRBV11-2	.	TGTGCCAGCACCAGAACGGGACTACCCCGTACCGGGGAGGAGACCCAGTACTTC	CASTRTGLPRTGEETQYF
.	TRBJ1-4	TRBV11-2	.	TGTGCCAGCAGCTTCCAGCAGACAAATGAAAAACTGTTTTTT	CASSFQQTNEKLFF
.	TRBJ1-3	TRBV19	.	TGTGCCAGTAGTGGCAGTCGCTCTGGAAACACCATATATTTT	CASSGSRSGNTIYF
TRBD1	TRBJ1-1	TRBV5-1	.	TGCGCCAGCAGCCAAACCTCGACAGGGGGCACTGAAGCTTTCTTT	CASSQTSTGGTEAFF
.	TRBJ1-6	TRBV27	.	TGTGCCAGCAGTTTATCGATGGATTCACCCCCCCACTTT	CASSLSMDSPPHF
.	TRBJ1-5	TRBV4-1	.	TGCGCCAGCAGCCCCACAGGGCTTCAGCCCCAGCATTTT	CASSPTGLQPQHF
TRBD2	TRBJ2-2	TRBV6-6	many	TGTGCCAGCAGTTACTCGCGGGAGGGGAGGTTAACCGGGGAGCTGTTTTTT	CASSYSREGRLTGELFF
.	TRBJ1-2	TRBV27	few	TGTGCCAGCAGTTTATTCGGGGCGAACTATGGCTACACCTTC	CASSLFGANYGYTF
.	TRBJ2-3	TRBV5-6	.	TGTGCCAGCAGCTTAGGTAGCAGGACGGACACAGATACGCAGTATTTT	CASSLGSRTDTDTQYF